The 3 T cell receptor beta chains reported below all come from one sample, sequenced in a study of blood T cell repertoires in COVID-19. Clones were read by immunoSEQ multiplex PCR, and TCRdb kept only the in-frame ones, dropping some. Of 250,000 to 300,000 clones in the sample, approximately 91% were seen once. The material sequenced was PBMCs or T cells enriched from blood (not recorded which). These receptors originate from a woman aged 40-49 years with acute COVID-19.

This clone was recorded only once. The chain recombines TRBV5-1 with TRBJ1-6; weak D call: TRBD1 (6 bases). With 0 bases removed from V and 7 bases from J, the gap between germline ends came to 14 bases. There are 16 residues in the CDR3. In germline, CDR1 is SGHRS, CDR2 YFSETQ. This CDR3 is CASSLGAGASNSPLHF. In nucleotides, the CDR3 is TGCGCCAGCAGCTTGGGGGCGGGGGCTTCCAATTCACCCCTCCACTTT.

This sequence joins TRBV4-1 and TRBJ2-5; TRBD2 matches 7 bases. Germline CDR1 reads MGHRA; CDR2 reads YSYEKL. The V segment lost 4 bases and the J segment 0 bases; nucleotides outside the gene matches: 5. The CDR3 has 15 amino acids. CDR3 in amino acids: CASSRASGDQETQYF. The CDR3 nucleotides read TGCGCCAGCAGCCGAGCTAGCGGAGACCAAGAGACCCAGTACTTC.

The V and J genes are TRBV5-1 and TRBJ2-1, with a weak D call TRBD2 (5 bases). Germline V gives CDR1 SGHRS, CDR2 YFSETQ. V gave up 7 bases and J gave up 5 bases, with 19 bases separating them. The CDR3 covers 15 residues. The CDR3 region has the DNA TGCGCCAGCCAAAAATCCCCGGGGATCAACAATGAGCAGTTCTTC. Its translation: CASQKSPGINNEQFF.